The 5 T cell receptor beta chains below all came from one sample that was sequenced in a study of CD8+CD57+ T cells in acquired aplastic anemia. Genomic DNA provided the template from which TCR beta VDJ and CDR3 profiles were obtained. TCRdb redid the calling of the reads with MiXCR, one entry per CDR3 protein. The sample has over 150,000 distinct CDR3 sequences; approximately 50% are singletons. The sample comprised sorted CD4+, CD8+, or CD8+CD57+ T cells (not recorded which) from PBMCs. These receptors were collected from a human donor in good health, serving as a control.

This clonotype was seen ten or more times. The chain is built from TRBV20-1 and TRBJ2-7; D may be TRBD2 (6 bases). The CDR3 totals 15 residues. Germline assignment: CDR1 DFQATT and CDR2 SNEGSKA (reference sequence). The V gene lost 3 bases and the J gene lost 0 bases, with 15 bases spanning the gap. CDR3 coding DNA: TGCAGTGCTAGTGCGGGGCCCCGCGCCTCCTACGAGCAGTACTTC. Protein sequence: CSASAGPRASYEQYF.

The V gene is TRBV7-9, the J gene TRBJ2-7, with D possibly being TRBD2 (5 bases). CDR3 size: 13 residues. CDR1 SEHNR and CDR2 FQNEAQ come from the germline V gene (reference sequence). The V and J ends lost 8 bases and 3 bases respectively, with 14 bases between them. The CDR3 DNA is TGTGCCAGCGCCAGCGGCAGAGACTACGAGCAGTACTTC. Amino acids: CASASGRDYEQYF. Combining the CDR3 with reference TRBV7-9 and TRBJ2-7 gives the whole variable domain DTGVSQNPRHKITKRGQNVTFRCDPISEHNRLYWYRQTLGQGPEFLTYFQNEAQLEKSRLLSDRFSAERPKGSFSTLEIQRTEQGDSAMYLCASASGRDYEQYFGPGTRLTVT.

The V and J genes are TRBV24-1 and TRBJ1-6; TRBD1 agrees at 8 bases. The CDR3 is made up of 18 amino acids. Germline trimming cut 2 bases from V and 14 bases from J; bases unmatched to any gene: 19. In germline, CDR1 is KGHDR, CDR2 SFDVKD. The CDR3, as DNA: TGTGCCACCAGTGATTGCAGCAGCAAGGGACAGGCCCGGGAGGCCCTCCACTTT. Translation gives CATSDCSSKGQAREALHF.

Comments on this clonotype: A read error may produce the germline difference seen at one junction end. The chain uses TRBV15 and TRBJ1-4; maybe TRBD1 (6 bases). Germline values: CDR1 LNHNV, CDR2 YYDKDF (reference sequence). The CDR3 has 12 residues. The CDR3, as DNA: TGTGCCACCGGCAGGGGTACCGAAAAACTGTTTTTT. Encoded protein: CATGRGTEKLFF.

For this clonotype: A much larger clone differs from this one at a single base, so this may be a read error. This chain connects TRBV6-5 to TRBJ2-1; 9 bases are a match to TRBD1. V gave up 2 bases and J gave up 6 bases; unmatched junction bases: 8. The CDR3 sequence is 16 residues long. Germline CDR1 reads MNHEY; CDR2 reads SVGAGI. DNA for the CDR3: TGTGCCAGCAGTTACCAGGGACAGGGTTTATGCAATGAGCAGTTCTTC. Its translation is CASSYQGQGLCNEQFF.